This TCR beta chain was obtained from a study of spatial heterogeneity in lung cancer. This clonotype appeared many times. TCRdb re-analysed the 5' RACE reads in MiXCR, keeping a single row per CDR3 protein. The table shows about 26,000 distinct CDR3 sequences, with 9.5% to 15% occurring only once. Noted time point: sample taken at primary tumor resection. Without sorting, whole RNA was sequenced from tumor, nontumor lung or frozen PBMC. Here the sequenced sample was PBMCs, taken at surgery. The receptor was isolated from a female donor with early-stage non-small cell lung cancer.

Written as DNA, the CDR3 is TGTGCCAGCAGTTTCCTGAACGAGCAGTACTTC. This codes for CASSFLNEQYF. The chain recombines TRBV27 with TRBJ2-7; the D is unclear. In germline, CDR1 is MNHEY, CDR2 SMNVEV (reference sequence). V dropped 3 bases and J dropped 5 bases, with 5 bases sitting between them. The CDR3 runs to 11 residues.